This T cell receptor beta chain was captured in a study of blood T cell repertoires in COVID-19. Study in general: Sites in the United States, Italy and Spain provided acute and convalescent COVID-19 samples. From T cells, B-cell-depleted T cells, or PBMCs came the material, which was cDNA or gDNA.

Original handling: Amplified reference gene primers provided the basis for estimating nucleated cell counts. Generated by immunoSEQ multiplex PCR, the TCRdb table keeps only in-frame clones and is missing some. V and J calls and clone size are copied from that table; D and trimming were computed from the DNA. The sample consists of 150,000 to 200,000 clones, approximately 86% of them appearing once. This sequence originates from a woman of 80 years or more with COVID-19, enrolled during active disease. Sequenced input: peripheral blood.

The CDR3 DNA reads as TGCGCCAGCAGCCAAGGGACAACACCGGATCAGCCCCAGCATTTT. Protein: CASSQGTTPDQPQHF. The V call is TRBV4-1, the J call TRBJ1-5; D possibly corresponds to TRBD1 (5 bases). CDR1 MGHRA and CDR2 YSYEKL come from the germline V gene. Trimming took off 1 base at V and 5 bases at J, with 12 bases between the two ends. The CDR3 is 15 amino acids.